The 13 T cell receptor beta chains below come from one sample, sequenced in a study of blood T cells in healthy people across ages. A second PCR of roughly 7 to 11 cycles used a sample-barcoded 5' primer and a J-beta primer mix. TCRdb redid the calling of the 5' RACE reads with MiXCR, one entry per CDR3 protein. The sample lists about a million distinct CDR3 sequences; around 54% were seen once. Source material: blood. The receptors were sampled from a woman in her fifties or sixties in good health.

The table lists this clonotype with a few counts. CDR3 in DNA: TGTGCCAGCAGCTTAGCGCTAGCATCCCGTTACGAGCAGTACTTC. Protein: CASSLALASRYEQYF. The V call is TRBV7-2, the J call TRBJ2-7; possible D gene TRBD2, 5 bases. The CDR3 is 15 amino acids. V lost 0 bases, J lost 4 bases, and 13 bases lay in between. Germline-derived CDR1 and CDR2 are SGHTA and FQGNSA.

CDR3 nucleotides: TGTGCCAGCAGTATTACCCCCGGCACAGATACGCAGTATTTT. Protein sequence: CASSITPGTDTQYF. The V gene is TRBV28, the J gene TRBJ2-3, with D hard to call. From germline, CDR1 is MDHEN and CDR2 SYDVKM. Trimming cost V 5 bases and J 1 base, with 10 bases left between them. This CDR3 is 14 amino acids long.

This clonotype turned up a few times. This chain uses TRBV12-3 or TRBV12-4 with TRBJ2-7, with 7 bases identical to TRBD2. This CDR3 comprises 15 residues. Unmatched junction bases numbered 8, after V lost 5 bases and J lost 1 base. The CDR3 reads CASSPRAGLSYEQYF. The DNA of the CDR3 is TGTGCCAGCAGTCCCAGAGCGGGATTGTCCTACGAGCAGTACTTC.

The CDR3, as DNA: TGCAGCGCTTCGACTAGCGGCTCGGGCGAGCAGTACTTC. Its protein is CSASTSGSGEQYF. The chain joins TRBV29-1 to TRBJ2-4, with 9 bases matching TRBD2. The J call is doubtful: the DNA matches TRBJ2-7 better. The CDR3 sequence is 13 residues long. Germline V gene data show CDR1 as SQVTM and CDR2 as ANQGSEA.

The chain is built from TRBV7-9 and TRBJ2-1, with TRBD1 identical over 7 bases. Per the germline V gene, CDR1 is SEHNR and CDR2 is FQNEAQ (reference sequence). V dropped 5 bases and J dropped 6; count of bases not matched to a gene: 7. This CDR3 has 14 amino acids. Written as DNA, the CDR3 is TGTGCCAGCAGCCCGGGACAGCCTAGCAATGAGCAGTTCTTC. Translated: CASSPGQPSNEQFF.

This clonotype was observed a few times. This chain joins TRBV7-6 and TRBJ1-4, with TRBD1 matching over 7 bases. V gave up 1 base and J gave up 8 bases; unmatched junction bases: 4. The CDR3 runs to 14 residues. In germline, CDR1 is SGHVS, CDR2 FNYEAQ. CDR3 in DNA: TGTGCCAGCAGCTTAGTAGGGGGCCAGGAAAAACTGTTTTTT. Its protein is CASSLVGGQEKLFF.

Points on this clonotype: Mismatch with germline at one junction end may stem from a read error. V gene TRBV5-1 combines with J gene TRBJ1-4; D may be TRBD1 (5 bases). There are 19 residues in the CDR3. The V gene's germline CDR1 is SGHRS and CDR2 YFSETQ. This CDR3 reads CASSPARAGFTTTNEELFF. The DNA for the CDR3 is TGCGCCAGCAGCCCGGCCAGGGCTGGTTTCACAACAACTAATGAAGAACTGTTTTTT.

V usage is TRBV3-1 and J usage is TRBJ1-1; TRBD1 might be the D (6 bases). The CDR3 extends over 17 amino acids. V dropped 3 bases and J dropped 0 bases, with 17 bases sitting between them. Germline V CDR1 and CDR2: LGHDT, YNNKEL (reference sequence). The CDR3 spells CASSQRKQGWLNTEAFF. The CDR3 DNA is TGTGCCAGCAGCCAGCGGAAACAGGGCTGGCTGAACACTGAAGCTTTCTTT.

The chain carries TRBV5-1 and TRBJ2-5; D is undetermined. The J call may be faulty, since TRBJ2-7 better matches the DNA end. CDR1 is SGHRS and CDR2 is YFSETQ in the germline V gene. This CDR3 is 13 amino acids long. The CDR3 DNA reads TGCGCCAGCAGCGCCACGGTCGGTCACGAGCAGTACTTC. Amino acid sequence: CASSATVGHEQYF.

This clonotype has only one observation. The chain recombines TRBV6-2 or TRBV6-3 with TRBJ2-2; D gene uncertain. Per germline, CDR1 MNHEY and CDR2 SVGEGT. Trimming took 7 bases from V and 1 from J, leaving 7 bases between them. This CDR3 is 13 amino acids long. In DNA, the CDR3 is TGTGCCAGCAAGGCACGGAACACCGGGGAGCTGTTTTTT. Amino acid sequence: CASKARNTGELFF.

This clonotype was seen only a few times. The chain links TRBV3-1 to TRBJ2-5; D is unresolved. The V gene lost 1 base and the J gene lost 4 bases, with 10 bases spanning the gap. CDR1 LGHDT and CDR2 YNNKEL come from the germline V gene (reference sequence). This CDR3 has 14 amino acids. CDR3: CASSQVVNIETQYF. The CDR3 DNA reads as TGTGCCAGCAGCCAAGTGGTTAACATAGAGACCCAGTACTTC.

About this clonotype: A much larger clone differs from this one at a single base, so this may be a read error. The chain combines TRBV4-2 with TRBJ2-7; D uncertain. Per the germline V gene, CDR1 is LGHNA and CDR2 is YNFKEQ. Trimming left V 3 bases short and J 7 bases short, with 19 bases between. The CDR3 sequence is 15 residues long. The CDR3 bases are TGTGCCAGCAGCCAGGACCAAGAAGGGCCCAATGAGCAGTACTTC. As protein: CASSQDQEGPNEQYF.

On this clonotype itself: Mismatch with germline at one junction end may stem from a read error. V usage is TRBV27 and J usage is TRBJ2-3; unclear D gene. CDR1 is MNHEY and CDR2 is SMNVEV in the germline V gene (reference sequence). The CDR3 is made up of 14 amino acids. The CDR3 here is CACSPRPGTDTQYF. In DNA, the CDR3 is TGTGCCTGCAGCCCCCGCCCGGGCACAGATACGCAGTATTTT.